This T cell receptor beta chain was documented in a study of shared clonotypes between healthy human individuals. Study-level findings and limits: About 5% was the fraction of naive CD4 clonotypes found shared across several donors.

The CDR3 runs 14 residues. Trimming shortened V by 5 bases and J by 3 bases, and 14 bases separated the two germline ends. Per germline, CDR1 MNHEY and CDR2 SMNVEV (reference sequence). With respect to this clone: The antigen is unknown.

TCRdb keeps only in-frame clones here, not all; method: immunoSEQ multiplex PCR. The sample contains approximately 1.9 million clones, 90% to 95% of which appear only once. Positive CCR7 selection of CD45RO-negative cells yielded the naive CD8 cells, and terminally differentiated effector memory CD45RA+ cells were excluded. Material: naive CD8+ T cells from PBMCs. The rearrangement joins TRBV27 to TRBJ2-7; D is possibly TRBD2 (5 bases). This receptor was obtained from a man in his late teens or twenties in good health. Some clones in this sample may be carry-over from other donors' samples. CDR3 sequence: CASSATGRDYEQYF. The CDR3 coding sequence is TGTGCCAGCAGTGCAACCGGACGGGACTACGAGCAGTACTTC.